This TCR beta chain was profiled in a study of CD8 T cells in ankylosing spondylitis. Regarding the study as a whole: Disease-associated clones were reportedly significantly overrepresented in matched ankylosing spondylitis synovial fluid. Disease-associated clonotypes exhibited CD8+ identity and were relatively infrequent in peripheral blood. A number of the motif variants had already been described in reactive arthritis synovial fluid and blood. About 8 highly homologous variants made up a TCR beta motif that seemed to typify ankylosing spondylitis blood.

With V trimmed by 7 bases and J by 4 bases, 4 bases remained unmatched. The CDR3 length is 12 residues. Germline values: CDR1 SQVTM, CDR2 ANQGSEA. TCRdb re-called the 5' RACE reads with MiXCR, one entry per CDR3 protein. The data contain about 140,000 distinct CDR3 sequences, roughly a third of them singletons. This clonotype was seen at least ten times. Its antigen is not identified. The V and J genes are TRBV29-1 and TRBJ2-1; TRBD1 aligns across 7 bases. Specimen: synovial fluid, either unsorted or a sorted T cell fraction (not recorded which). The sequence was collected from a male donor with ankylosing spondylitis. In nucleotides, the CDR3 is TGCAGCGCTACGACAGGGTACAATGAGCAGTTCTTC. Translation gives CSATTGYNEQFF.